The next 3 T cell receptor beta chains were all read from a single sample in a study of Ad26.COV2.S vaccination and SARS-CoV-2 variants. Using immunoSEQ multiplex PCR, the repertoire was profiled, and TCRdb retains in-frame clones only, with some absent. The sample lists 300,000 to 400,000 clones, approximately 80% occurring once. The treatment here: around 19 received Ad26.COV2.S at low or high dose, single or two shots; about five received placebo; per-sample allocation not given. Repertoires come from day 63 after the first vaccine or placebo injection. Specimen: peripheral blood, collected in a trial of Ad26.COV2.S vaccine versus placebo. These receptors all come from a person aged 18-60 years who received the Ad26.COV2.S COVID-19 vaccine or a placebo.

J is TRBJ2-3 and V is TRBV27; TRBD2 is a possible D gene (6 bases). Germline assignment: CDR1 MNHEY and CDR2 SMNVEV (reference sequence). V was pared by 6 bases and J by 4 bases, with 20 bases between. There are 16 residues in the CDR3. The CDR3 DNA follows: TGTGCCAGCAGCCCGGAGGGGCGGGGTTACGCAGATACGCAGTATTTT. As protein: CASSPEGRGYADTQYF.

The chain is built from TRBV25-1 and TRBJ2-7; 7 bases match TRBD2. V gave up 6 bases and J gave up 2 bases; unmatched junction bases: 7. Looked up from germline, CDR1 is MGHDK and CDR2 is SYGVNS. CDR3 size: 14 residues. The CDR3 nucleotides are TGTGCCAGCAGCCCCGGGGGGAGGCCCTACGAGCAGTACTTC. Protein product: CASSPGGRPYEQYF.

This chain connects TRBV4-2 to TRBJ2-1, with TRBD2 matching 12 bases. The CDR3 extends over 18 amino acids. J gave up 7 bases and V 4 bases, and 14 bases lay outside the gene matches. The germline CDR1 and CDR2 sequences are LGHNA and YNFKEQ. The CDR3 nucleotides are TGTGCCAGCAGCCCAAGGAGGACTAGCGGGGCCGGGGGGAATGAGCAGTTCTTC. As protein: CASSPRRTSGAGGNEQFF.